One and the same sample provided the 20 T cell receptor beta chains below, sequenced in a study of cytomegalovirus exposure and HLA in healthy donors. With 60 Vbeta and 13 Jbeta primers, the PCR was carried out. Some clones are missing from TCRdb's copy, which holds only in-frame ones; the method was immunoSEQ multiplex PCR. This repertoire shows about 160,000 clones, approximately 84% found once; its top ten account for 6.3%. Sequencing was done on a sample of PBMCs. These receptors were taken from a male donor in good health and CMV-seropositive.

The chain has TRBV7-8 and TRBJ2-4; 9 nucleotides align to TRBD2. This CDR3 has 19 residues. Germline V gene sequence: CDR1 SGHVS, CDR2 FQNEAQ. J was trimmed by 1 base and V by 6 bases; bases with no gene match: 16. CDR3 nucleotide sequence: TGTGCCAGCAGTGCATCCCGCGGGAGGGCCAGTTGGGCCAAAAACATTCAGTACTTC. As protein: CASSASRGRASWAKNIQYF.

The chain joins TRBV7-3 to TRBJ2-3; 10 bases are a match to TRBD2. Trimming at V came to 2 bases and at J to 3 bases, leaving 5 bases not matched to a gene. Germline loops: CDR1 SGHTA, CDR2 FQGTGA. The CDR3 is 16 amino acids. Here the CDR3 reads CASSLSGTSATDTQYF. The CDR3 DNA reads TGTGCCAGCAGCTTATCAGGGACTAGCGCAACAGATACGCAGTATTTT.

This clone was detected only once. The chain combines TRBV9 with TRBJ2-1, with TRBD2 identical over 7 bases. Germline CDR1 is SGDLS and CDR2 is YYNGEE. This CDR3 is built from 15 residues. Trimming cost V 3 bases and J 7 bases; bases outside gene matches: 10. For the CDR3, the DNA is TGTGCCAGCAGCGCCGCCGGGACTACGAGTAATGAGCAGTTCTTC. Amino acid sequence: CASSAAGTTSNEQFF.

J is TRBJ2-7 and V is TRBV19; 8 bases map to TRBD1. The CDR3 is 15 residues long. The trim removed 3 bases at V and 2 bases at J, leaving 6 bases unmatched. Germline V lookup: CDR1 LNHDA, CDR2 SQIVND (reference sequence). In DNA, the CDR3 is TGTGCCAGTAGTATCGGTCCGGGACAGGCCTACGAGCAGTACTTC. Residues: CASSIGPGQAYEQYF.

This chain links TRBV9 with TRBJ1-2; weak D call: TRBD1 (6 bases). This CDR3 has 14 amino acids. V dropped 3 bases and J dropped 2 bases, with 11 bases sitting between them. CDR1 is SGDLS, CDR2 YYNGEE, per germline. CDR3 residues: CASSGTGSNYGYTF. In DNA, the CDR3 is TGTGCCAGCAGCGGTACAGGGTCAAACTATGGCTACACCTTC.

The table lists this clone with a count of one. This chain joins TRBV30 and TRBJ1-3, with D unresolved. The ends were cut back, 2 bases at V and 3 bases at J, with 11 bases in the middle. Germline V gives CDR1 GTSNPN, CDR2 SVGIG (reference sequence). The CDR3 is made up of 14 amino acids. The CDR3 protein is CAWSPPGIGNTIYF. DNA for the CDR3: TGTGCCTGGAGTCCCCCGGGGATTGGAAACACCATATATTTT.

This clone was detected only once. This chain links TRBV27 with TRBJ2-7; 9 positions agree with TRBD2. The CDR3 has 14 residues. CDR1 and CDR2 (germline): MNHEY, SMNVEV (reference sequence). The V and J ends lost 6 bases and 3 bases, in that order; junction bases with no gene match: 6. The CDR3 region has the DNA TGTGCCAGCAGGAGGACTAGCGTTAGCTACGAGCAGTACTTC. Translating it yields CASRRTSVSYEQYF.

The chain combines TRBV6-6 with TRBJ1-5; D is perhaps TRBD1 (6 bases). Germline-derived CDR1 and CDR2 are MNHNY and SVGAGI (reference sequence). The CDR3 consists of 13 residues. Trimming stripped 8 bases from V and 0 bases from J, with 8 bases between. Written as DNA, the CDR3 is TGTGCCAGCGCCAGGGGTAGCAATCAGCCCCAGCATTTT. Its translation is CASARGSNQPQHF.

Worth noting for this clone: The junction and the germline gene differ at one end; a read error may be behind it. The DNA of the CDR3 is TGTTCCAGCAGCTTAGCAGTCCTCTATAATGAGCAGTACTTC. Amino acid sequence: CSSSLAVLYNEQYF. The rearrangement joins TRBV7-9 to TRBJ2-7; no definite D call. The germline gives CDR1 SEHNR, CDR2 FQNEAQ (reference sequence). This CDR3 is 14 amino acids long.

The V gene is TRBV18, the J gene TRBJ1-5; 11 bases are shared with TRBD1. The CDR3 length is 15 residues. V shed 3 bases, J shed 5 bases, and the junction held 3 bases outside the gene matches. Germline values: CDR1 KGHSH, CDR2 LQKENI. The CDR3 spells CASSPGTGGDQPQHF. CDR3 coding DNA: TGTGCCAGCTCACCCGGGACAGGGGGGGATCAGCCCCAGCATTTT.

This chain joins TRBV7-8 and TRBJ2-7; tentative D call: TRBD2 (5 bases). The CDR3 runs 16 residues. Trimming pared 5 bases from V and 0 bases from J, leaving 17 bases between. Germline V gene sequence: CDR1 SGHVS, CDR2 FQNEAQ. CDR3 amino acids: CASSPPLRVSSYEQYF. In nucleotides, the CDR3 is TGTGCCAGCAGCCCCCCCCTGAGGGTCAGCTCCTACGAGCAGTACTTC.

The J gene is TRBJ2-5, the V gene TRBV5-1; D call uncertain. Trimming took 1 base from V and 7 from J, leaving 11 bases between them. CDR1 and CDR2 from the germline V gene are SGHRS and YFSETQ. The CDR3 is 13 residues long. The CDR3: CASSLNTMGTQYF. The DNA for the CDR3 is TGCGCCAGCAGCTTGAACACTATGGGGACCCAGTACTTC. The variable domain in full, with the rest retrieved from reference TRBV5-1 and TRBJ2-5, is KAGVTQTPRYLIKTRGQQVTLSCSPISGHRSVSWYQQTPGQGLQFLFEYFSETQRNKGNFPGRFSGRQFSNSRSEMNVSTLELGDSALYLCASSLNTMGTQYFGPGTRLLVL.

The chain uses TRBV5-1 and TRBJ2-5; D remains ambiguous. Looked up from germline, CDR1 is SGHRS and CDR2 is YFSETQ. The length of the CDR3 is 15 residues. V lost 3 bases to trimming and J lost 2 bases, with 14 bases between them. The CDR3 sequence is CASSSAPTLQETQYF. In DNA, the CDR3 is TGCGCCAGCAGCTCAGCGCCAACTCTACAAGAGACCCAGTACTTC.

This rearrangement joins TRBV4-2 to TRBJ2-3; 9 nucleotides align to TRBD2. Germline trimming cut 1 base from V and 4 bases from J; bases unmatched to any gene: 6. The germline V gene encodes CDR1 LGHNA and CDR2 YNFKEQ. The CDR3 loop spans 16 amino acids. CDR3 sequence (DNA): TGTGCCAGCAGCCAAGCGCGGGAGGGCAGGGCAGATACGCAGTATTTT. Its protein is CASSQAREGRADTQYF.

This clone was picked up one time. The rearrangement uses TRBV7-2 and TRBJ1-1, with D hard to call. This CDR3 is 13 amino acids long. V lost 1 base and J 4 bases, leaving 7 bases between the germline ends. The germline V gene encodes CDR1 SGHTA and CDR2 FQGNSA. The CDR3 is CASSLEISTEAFF. The CDR3 DNA sequence: TGTGCCAGCAGCTTAGAAATTAGCACTGAAGCTTTCTTT. Using reference TRBV7-2 and TRBJ1-1 for the parts outside the CDR3, the full variable domain is GAGVSQSPSNKVTEKGKDVELRCDPISGHTALYWYRQSLGQGLEFLIYFQGNSAPDKSGLPSDRFSAERTGGSVSTLTIQRTQQEDSAVYLCASSLEISTEAFFGQGTRLTVV.

This clone was counted a few times. V gene TRBV11-3 combines with J gene TRBJ2-5; TRBD2 matches at 10 bases. In germline, CDR1 is SGHNT, CDR2 YENEEA. The CDR3 length is 16 residues. V shed 5 bases and J 4 bases; nucleotides not matched to a gene: 10. CDR3 amino acids: CASSPSSGRAGETQYF. The CDR3, as DNA: TGTGCCAGCAGCCCCTCCAGCGGGAGGGCCGGAGAGACCCAGTACTTC.

This sequence joins TRBV5-1 and TRBJ2-7; 14 bases fit TRBD2. Germline trimming cut 4 bases from V and 3 bases from J; bases unmatched to any gene: 6. The germline V gene encodes CDR1 SGHRS and CDR2 YFSETQ. The CDR3 sequence is 16 residues long. The CDR3 coding sequence is TGCGCCAGCAGCCCCACCGGACTAGCGGGGGGCTACGAGCAGTACTTC. Translating it yields CASSPTGLAGGYEQYF. The full variable domain, completed using reference TRBV5-1 and TRBJ2-7, is KAGVTQTPRYLIKTRGQQVTLSCSPISGHRSVSWYQQTPGQGLQFLFEYFSETQRNKGNFPGRFSGRQFSNSRSEMNVSTLELGDSALYLCASSPTGLAGGYEQYFGPGTRLTVT.

The chain links TRBV7-9 to TRBJ1-6; D perhaps matches TRBD1 (5 bases). V shed 5 bases and J shed 4 bases, with 12 bases lying between them. The CDR3 is made up of 15 amino acids. CDR1 SEHNR and CDR2 FQNEAQ come from the germline V gene (reference sequence). The CDR3 DNA follows: TGTGCCAGCAGCGGGGGGACCGATTATAATTCACCCCTCCACTTT. It is translated as CASSGGTDYNSPLHF.

A note on this clone: Relative to the germline gene, one junction end is altered; a read error may explain this. The rearrangement joins TRBV7-9 to TRBJ2-7, with D tentatively TRBD1 (6 bases). The germline V gene has CDR1 SEHNR and CDR2 FQNEAQ (reference sequence). The CDR3 spans 13 residues. The CDR3 DNA is TGTTCCAGCAGCATGGGGGCCCCTTTCGAGCAGTACTTC. This gives the protein CSSSMGAPFEQYF. The complete variable domain, with remaining parts taken from reference TRBV7-9 and TRBJ2-7, reads DTGVSQNPRHKITKRGQNVTFRCDPISEHNRLYWYRQTLGQGPEFLTYFQNEAQLEKSRLLSDRFSAERPKGSFSTLEIQRTEQGDSAMYLCSSSMGAPFEQYFGPGTRLTVT.

Here the CDR3 reads CASSSPGGSETQYF. Written as DNA, the CDR3 is TGTGCCAGCAGCTCGCCCGGCGGGTCAGAGACCCAGTACTTC. This chain uses TRBV7-2 with TRBJ2-5, with a tentative D call TRBD2 (5 bases). Germline CDR1 reads SGHTA; CDR2 reads FQGNSA. This CDR3 has 14 amino acids. V lost 4 bases, J lost 4 bases, and 13 bases lay in between.